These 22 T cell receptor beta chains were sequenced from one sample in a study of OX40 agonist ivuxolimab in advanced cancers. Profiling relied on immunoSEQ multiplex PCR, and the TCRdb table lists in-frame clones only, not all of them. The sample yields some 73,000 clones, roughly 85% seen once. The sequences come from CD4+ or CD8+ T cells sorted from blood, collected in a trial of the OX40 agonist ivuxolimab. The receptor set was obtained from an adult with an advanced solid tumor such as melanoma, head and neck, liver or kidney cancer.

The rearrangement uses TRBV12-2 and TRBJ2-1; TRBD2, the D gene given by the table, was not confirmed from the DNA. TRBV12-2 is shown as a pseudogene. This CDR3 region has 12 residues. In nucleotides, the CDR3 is TGTGCAAGTCGCTTAGCGAGGTTTGAGCAGTTCTTC. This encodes CASRLARFEQFF.

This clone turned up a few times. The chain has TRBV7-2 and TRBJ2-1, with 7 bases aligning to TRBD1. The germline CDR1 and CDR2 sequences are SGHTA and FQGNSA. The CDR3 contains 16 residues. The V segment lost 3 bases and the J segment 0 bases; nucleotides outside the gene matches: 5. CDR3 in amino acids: CASSFAGGFSYNEQFF. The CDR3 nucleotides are TGTGCCAGCAGCTTTGCAGGGGGTTTCTCCTACAATGAGCAGTTCTTC.

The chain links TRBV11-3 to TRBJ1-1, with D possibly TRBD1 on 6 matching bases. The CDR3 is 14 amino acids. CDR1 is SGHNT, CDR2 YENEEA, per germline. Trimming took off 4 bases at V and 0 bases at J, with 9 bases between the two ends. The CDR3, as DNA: TGTGCCAGCAGCTCCAGGGGAATGAACACTGAAGCTTTCTTT. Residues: CASSSRGMNTEAFF.

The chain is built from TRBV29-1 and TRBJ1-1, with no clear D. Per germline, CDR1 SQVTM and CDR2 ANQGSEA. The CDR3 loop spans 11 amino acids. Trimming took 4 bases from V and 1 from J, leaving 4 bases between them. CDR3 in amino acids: CSVGANTEAFF. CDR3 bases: TGCAGCGTTGGGGCGAACACTGAAGCTTTCTTT. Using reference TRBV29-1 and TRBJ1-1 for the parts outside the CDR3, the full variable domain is SAVISQKPSRDICQRGTSLTIQCQVDSQVTMMFWYRQQPGQSLTLIATANQGSEATYESGFVIDKFPISRPNLTFSTLTVSNMSPEDSSIYLCSVGANTEAFFGQGTRLTVV.

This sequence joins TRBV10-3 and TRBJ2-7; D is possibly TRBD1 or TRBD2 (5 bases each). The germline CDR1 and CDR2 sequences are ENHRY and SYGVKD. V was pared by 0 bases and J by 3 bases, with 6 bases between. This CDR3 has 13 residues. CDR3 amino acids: CAISESGVYEQYF. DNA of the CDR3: TGTGCCATCAGTGAGTCGGGGGTCTACGAGCAGTACTTC.

The CDR3 sequence is CASSLGTSVLYNEQFF. DNA of the CDR3: TGCGCCAGCAGCTTGGGGACATCTGTCCTTTACAATGAGCAGTTCTTC. The rearrangement joins TRBV5-1 to TRBJ2-1; TRBD1 might be the D (5 bases). Germline V CDR1 and CDR2: SGHRS, YFSETQ. Trimming removed 0 bases from V and 4 bases from J, with 14 bases in between. The CDR3 is made up of 16 amino acids.

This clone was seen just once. In nucleotides, the CDR3 is TGCGCCAGCAGCTCCCAGGTATCCGGGACAAATGGCTACACCTTC. This translates into CASSSQVSGTNGYTF. The chain combines TRBV5-1 with TRBJ1-2; perhaps TRBD1 as D (6 bases). V was clipped by 3 bases and J by 6 bases, with 18 bases between them. In germline, CDR1 is SGHRS, CDR2 YFSETQ. The CDR3 sequence is 15 residues long.

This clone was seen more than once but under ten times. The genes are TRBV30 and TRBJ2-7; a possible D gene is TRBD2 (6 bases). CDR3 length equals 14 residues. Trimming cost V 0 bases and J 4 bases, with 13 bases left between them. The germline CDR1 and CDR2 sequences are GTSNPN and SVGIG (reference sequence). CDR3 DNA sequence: TGTGCCTGGAGTGTCGGGGGTGGGTTATACGAGCAGTACTTC. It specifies CAWSVGGGLYEQYF.

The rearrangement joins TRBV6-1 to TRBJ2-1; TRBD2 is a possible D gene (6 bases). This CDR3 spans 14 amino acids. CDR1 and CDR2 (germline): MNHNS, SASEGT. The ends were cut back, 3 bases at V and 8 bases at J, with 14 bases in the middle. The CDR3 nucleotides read TGTGCCAGCAGTGAGGTGGAGGGATCGGATGAGCAGTTCTTC. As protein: CASSEVEGSDEQFF.

As DNA, the CDR3 is TGTGCCAGCAGCTTAATCGGGACTAGCGGGTCCGCAGATACGCAGTATTTT. Protein sequence: CASSLIGTSGSADTQYF. The V call is TRBV5-4, the J call TRBJ2-3; TRBD2 matches at 12 bases. CDR1 SGHNT and CDR2 YYREEE come from the germline V gene (reference sequence). With V trimmed by 2 bases and J by 4 bases, 8 bases remained unmatched. The CDR3 covers 17 residues.

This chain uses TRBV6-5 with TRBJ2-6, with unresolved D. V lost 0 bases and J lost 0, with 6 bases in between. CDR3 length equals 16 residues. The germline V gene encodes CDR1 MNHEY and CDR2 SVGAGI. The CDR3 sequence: CASSYSSSSGANVLTF. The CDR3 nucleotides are TGTGCCAGCAGTTACTCTTCTTCCTCTGGGGCCAACGTCCTGACTTTC.

The CDR3 region has the DNA TGTGCCAGCAGTTACTTCGGGGGGTCCTATGGCTACACCTTC. Translating gives CASSYFGGSYGYTF. The chain has TRBV6-5 and TRBJ1-2; D might be TRBD1 (5 bases). Germline CDR1 reads MNHEY; CDR2 reads SVGAGI. This CDR3 region has 14 residues. With 1 base removed from V and 4 bases from J, the gap between germline ends came to 10 bases.

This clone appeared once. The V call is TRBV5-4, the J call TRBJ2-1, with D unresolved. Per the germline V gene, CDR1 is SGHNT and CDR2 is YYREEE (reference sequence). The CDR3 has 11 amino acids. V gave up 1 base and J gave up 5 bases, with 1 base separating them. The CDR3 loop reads CASSLNNEQFF. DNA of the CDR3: TGTGCCAGCAGCTTGAACAATGAGCAGTTCTTC.

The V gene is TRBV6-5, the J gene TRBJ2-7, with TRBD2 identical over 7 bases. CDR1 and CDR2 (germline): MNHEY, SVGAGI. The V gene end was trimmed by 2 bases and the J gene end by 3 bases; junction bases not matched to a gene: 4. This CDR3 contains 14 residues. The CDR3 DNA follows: TGTGCCAGCAGTTACGGCCTAGCGGTCTACGAGCAGTACTTC. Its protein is CASSYGLAVYEQYF.

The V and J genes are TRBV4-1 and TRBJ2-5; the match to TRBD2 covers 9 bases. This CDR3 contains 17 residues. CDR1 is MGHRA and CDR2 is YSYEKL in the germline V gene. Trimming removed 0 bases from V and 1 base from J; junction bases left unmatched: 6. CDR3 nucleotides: TGCGCCAGCAGCCAAGAGGCCGGACTAGCGAGCCAAGAGACCCAGTACTTC. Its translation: CASSQEAGLASQETQYF.

The CDR3 bases are TGCGCCAGCAGCTTCGTCCCTCCGGGGGCCGGCACAGATACGCAGTATTTT. Translated, it gives CASSFVPPGAGTDTQYF. V usage is TRBV5-1 and J usage is TRBJ2-3; D is tentatively TRBD1 or TRBD2 (6 bases each). V was pared by 2 bases and J by 1 base, with 17 bases between. This CDR3 has 17 residues. Germline assignment: CDR1 SGHRS and CDR2 YFSETQ.

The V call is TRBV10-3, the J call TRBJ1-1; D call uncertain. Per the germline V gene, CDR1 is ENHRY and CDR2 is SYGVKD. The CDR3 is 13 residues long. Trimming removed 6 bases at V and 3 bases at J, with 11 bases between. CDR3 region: CAIRAQLHTEAFF. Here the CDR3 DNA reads TGTGCCATCAGGGCACAGCTTCACACTGAAGCTTTCTTT.

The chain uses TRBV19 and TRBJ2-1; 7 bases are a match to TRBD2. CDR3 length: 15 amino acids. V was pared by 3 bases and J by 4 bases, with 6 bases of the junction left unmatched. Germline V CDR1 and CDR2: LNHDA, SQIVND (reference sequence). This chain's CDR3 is CASSIERGAYNEQFF. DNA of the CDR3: TGTGCCAGTAGTATCGAGCGGGGTGCGTACAATGAGCAGTTCTTC.

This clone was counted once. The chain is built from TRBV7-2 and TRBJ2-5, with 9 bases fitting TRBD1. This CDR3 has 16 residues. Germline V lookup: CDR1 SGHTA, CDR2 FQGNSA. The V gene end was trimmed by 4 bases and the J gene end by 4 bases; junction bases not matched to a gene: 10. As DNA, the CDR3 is TGTGCCAGCAGCTCCAACAGGGGGCTGGGAGGAGAGACCCAGTACTTC. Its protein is CASSSNRGLGGETQYF. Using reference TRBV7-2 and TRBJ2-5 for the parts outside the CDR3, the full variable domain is GAGVSQSPSNKVTEKGKDVELRCDPISGHTALYWYRQSLGQGLEFLIYFQGNSAPDKSGLPSDRFSAERTGGSVSTLTIQRTQQEDSAVYLCASSSNRGLGGETQYFGPGTRLLVL.

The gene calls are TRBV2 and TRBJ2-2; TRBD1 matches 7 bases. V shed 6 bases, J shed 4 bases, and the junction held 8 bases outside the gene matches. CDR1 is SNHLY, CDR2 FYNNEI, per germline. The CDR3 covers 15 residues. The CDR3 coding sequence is TGTGCCAGCAGGGACAGGACGTCGATCACCGGGGAGCTGTTTTTT. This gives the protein CASRDRTSITGELFF.

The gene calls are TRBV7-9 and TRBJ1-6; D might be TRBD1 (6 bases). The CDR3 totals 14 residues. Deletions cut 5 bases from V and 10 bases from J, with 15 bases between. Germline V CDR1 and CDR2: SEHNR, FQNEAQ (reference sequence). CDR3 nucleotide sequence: TGTGCCAGCAGCCAGGACAGAAGCAGCTCACCCCTCCACTTT. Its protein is CASSQDRSSSPLHF.

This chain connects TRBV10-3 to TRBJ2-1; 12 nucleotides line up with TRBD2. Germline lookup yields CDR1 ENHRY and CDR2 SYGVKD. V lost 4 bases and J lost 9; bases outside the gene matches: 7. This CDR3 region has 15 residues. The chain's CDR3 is CAISASSSGGAEQFF. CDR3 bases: TGTGCCATCAGTGCCTCCTCTAGCGGGGGGGCTGAGCAGTTCTTC.